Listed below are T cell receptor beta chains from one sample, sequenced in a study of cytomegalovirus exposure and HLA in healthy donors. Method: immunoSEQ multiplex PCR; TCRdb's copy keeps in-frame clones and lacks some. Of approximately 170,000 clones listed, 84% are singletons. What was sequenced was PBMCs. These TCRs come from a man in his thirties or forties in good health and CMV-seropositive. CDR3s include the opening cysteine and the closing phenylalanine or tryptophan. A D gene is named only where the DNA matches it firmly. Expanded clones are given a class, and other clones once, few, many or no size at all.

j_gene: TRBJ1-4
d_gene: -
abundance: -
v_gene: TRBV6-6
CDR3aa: CASSLGSNEKLFF
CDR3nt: TGTGCCAGCTCATTAGGGAGTAATGAAAAACTGTTTTTT

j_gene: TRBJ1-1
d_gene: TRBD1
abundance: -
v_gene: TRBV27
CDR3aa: CASAPTPGQGRLEAFF
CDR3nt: TGTGCCAGCGCTCCCACACCGGGACAGGGGAGGCTTGAAGCTTTCTTT

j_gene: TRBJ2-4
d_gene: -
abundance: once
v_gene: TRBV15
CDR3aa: CATSRDLGFDKNIQYF
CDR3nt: TGTGCCACCAGCAGAGATCTGGGCTTTGACAAAAACATTCAGTACTTC

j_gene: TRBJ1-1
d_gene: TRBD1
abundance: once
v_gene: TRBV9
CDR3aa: CASSVAGTGGGSTEAFF
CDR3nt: TGTGCCAGCAGCGTAGCCGGGACAGGGGGCGGTAGCACTGAAGCTTTCTTT

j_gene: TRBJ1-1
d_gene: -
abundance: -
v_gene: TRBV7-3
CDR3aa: CASSPTGSPTEAFF
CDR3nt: TGTGCCAGCAGCCCAACGGGGTCTCCCACTGAAGCTTTCTTT

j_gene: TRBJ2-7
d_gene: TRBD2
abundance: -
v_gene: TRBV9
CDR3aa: CASSVGSTGGLYEQYF
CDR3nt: TGTGCCAGCAGCGTAGGGTCGACGGGGGGGCTCTACGAGCAGTACTTC

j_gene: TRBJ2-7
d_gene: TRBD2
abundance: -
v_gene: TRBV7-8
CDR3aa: CASSLSGLAGGPGEQYF
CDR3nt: TGTGCCAGCAGCTTATCCGGACTAGCGGGAGGGCCGGGCGAGCAGTACTTC

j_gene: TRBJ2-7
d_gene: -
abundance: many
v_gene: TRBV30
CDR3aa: CAWSAPGTPKAYEQYF
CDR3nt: TGTGCCTGGAGTGCCCCCGGGACTCCTAAGGCCTACGAGCAGTACTTC

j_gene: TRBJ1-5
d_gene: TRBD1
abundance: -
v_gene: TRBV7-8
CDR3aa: CASSLDRGLPQHF
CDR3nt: TGTGCCAGCAGCTTAGACAGGGGGCTGCCCCAGCATTTT

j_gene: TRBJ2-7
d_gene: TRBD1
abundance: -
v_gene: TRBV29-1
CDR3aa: CSVMGQGGHEQYF
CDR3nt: TGCAGCGTGATGGGACAGGGGGGCCACGAGCAGTACTTC

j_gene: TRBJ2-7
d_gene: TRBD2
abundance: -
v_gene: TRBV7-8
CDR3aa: CASSPKVWVAGGLHEQYF
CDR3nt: TGTGCCAGCAGCCCTAAGGTCTGGGTAGCGGGAGGCCTCCACGAGCAGTACTTC

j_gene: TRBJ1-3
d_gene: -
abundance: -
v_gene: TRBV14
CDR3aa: CASSARQSGNTIYF
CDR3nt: TGTGCCAGCAGCGCCCGACAGTCAGGAAACACCATATATTTT

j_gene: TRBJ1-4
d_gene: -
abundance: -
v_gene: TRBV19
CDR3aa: CASSQDREKLFF
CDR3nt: TGTGCCAGTAGTCAAGACAGAGAAAAACTGTTTTTT

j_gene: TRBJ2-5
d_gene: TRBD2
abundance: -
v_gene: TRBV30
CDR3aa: CAWSARGRTRREETQYF
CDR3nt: TGTGCCTGGAGTGCCCGAGGAAGGACTAGGAGAGAAGAGACCCAGTACTTC

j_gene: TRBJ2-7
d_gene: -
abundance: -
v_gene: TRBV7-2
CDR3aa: CASSLVGYGRGHEQYF
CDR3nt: TGTGCCAGCAGCTTAGTGGGGTACGGGCGGGGACACGAGCAGTACTTC

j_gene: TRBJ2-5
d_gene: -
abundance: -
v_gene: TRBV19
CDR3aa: CASSVSGWETQYF
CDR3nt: TGTGCCAGTAGTGTATCAGGGTGGGAGACCCAGTACTTC

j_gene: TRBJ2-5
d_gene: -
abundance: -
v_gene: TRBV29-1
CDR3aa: CSVEIQGKQETQYF
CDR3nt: TGCAGCGTTGAAATACAGGGAAAACAAGAGACCCAGTACTTC

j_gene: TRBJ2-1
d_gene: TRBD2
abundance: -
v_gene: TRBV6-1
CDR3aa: CASSEAQAGGLGYNEQFF
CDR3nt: TGTGCCAGCAGTGAAGCGCAAGCGGGGGGCTTAGGGTACAATGAGCAGTTCTTC

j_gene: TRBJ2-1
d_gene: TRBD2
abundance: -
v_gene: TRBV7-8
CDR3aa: CASSLGVAGGLVGNEQFF
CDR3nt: TGTGCCAGCAGCTTAGGGGTAGCGGGGGGTCTGGTGGGCAATGAGCAGTTCTTC

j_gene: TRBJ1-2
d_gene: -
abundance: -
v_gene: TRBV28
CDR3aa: CASGSRLTLNDYGYTF
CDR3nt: TGTGCCAGCGGAAGTAGGTTGACACTTAATGACTATGGCTACACCTTC

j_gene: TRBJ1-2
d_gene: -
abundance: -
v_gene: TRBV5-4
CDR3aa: CASSTGQSYGYTF
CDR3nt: TGTGCCAGCAGCACCGGACAGAGCTATGGCTACACCTTC

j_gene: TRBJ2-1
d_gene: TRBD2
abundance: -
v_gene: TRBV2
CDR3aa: CASRRTSGSYNEQFF
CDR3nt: TGTGCCAGCAGGAGGACTAGCGGGAGTTACAATGAGCAGTTCTTC

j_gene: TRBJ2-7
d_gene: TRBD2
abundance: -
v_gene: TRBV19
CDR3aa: CASRTSGQPYEQYF
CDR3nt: TGTGCCAGTAGGACTAGCGGGCAGCCCTACGAGCAGTACTTC

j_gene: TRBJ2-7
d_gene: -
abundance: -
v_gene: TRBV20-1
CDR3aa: CSAVEGEQYF
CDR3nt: TGCAGTGCTGTCGAGGGCGAGCAGTACTTC

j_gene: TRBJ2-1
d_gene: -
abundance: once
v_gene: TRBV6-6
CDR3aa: CASSDRRLNEQFF
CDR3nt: TGTGCCAGCAGCGACCGGAGGCTTAATGAGCAGTTCTTC

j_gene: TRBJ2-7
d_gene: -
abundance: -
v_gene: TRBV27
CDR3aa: CASTGKAGNLYEQYF
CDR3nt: TGTGCCAGCACCGGGAAGGCGGGGAACCTCTACGAGCAGTACTTC

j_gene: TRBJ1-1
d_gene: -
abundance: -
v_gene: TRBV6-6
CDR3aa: CASSYHPAGNTEAFF
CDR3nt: TGTGCCAGCAGTTACCATCCTGCGGGGAATACTGAAGCTTTCTTT

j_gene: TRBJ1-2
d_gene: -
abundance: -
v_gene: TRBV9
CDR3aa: CASSGARSGYTF
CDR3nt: TGTGCCAGCAGTGGCGCCCGGAGCGGCTACACCTTC

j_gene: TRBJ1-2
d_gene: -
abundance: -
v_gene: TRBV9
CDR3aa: CASSVADQAYGYTF
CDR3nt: TGTGCCAGCAGCGTAGCTGACCAGGCCTATGGCTACACCTTC

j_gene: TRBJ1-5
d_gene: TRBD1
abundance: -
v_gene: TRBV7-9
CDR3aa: CASSSGQGQGNQPQHF
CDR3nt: TGTGCCAGCAGCTCCGGACAGGGGCAAGGCAATCAGCCCCAGCATTTT

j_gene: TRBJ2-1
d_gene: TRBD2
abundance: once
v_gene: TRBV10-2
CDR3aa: CASSDVSGSHEQFF
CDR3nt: TGCGCCAGCAGTGATGTTAGCGGGAGCCATGAGCAGTTCTTC

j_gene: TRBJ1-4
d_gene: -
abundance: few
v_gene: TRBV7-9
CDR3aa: CATEGDGDEKLFF
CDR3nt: TGTGCCACCGAGGGGGACGGGGATGAAAAACTGTTTTTT

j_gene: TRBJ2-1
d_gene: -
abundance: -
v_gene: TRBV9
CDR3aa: CASSVKGGFTYNEQFF
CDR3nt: TGTGCCAGCAGCGTAAAAGGCGGGTTTACCTACAATGAGCAGTTCTTC

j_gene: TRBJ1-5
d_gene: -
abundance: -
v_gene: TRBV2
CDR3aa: CASSELTGMTQPQHF
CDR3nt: TGTGCCAGCAGTGAACTAACGGGGATGACTCAGCCCCAGCATTTT

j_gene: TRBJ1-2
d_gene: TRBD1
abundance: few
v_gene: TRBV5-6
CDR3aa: CASSLGDRGRGYTF
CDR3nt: TGTGCCAGCAGCTTGGGGGACAGGGGGCGAGGCTACACCTTC

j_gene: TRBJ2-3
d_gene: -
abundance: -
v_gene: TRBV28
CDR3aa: CASSFSPRAQYF
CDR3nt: TGTGCCAGCAGTTTCTCGCCGAGAGCGCAGTATTTT

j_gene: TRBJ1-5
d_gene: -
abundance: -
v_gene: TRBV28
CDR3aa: CASSLDQVDSNQPQHF
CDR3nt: TGTGCCAGCAGTTTAGATCAGGTCGATAGCAATCAGCCCCAGCATTTT

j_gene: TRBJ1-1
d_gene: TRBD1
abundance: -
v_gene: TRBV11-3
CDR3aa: CASSPRTGGYTEAFF
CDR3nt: TGTGCCAGCAGCCCAAGGACAGGGGGCTACACTGAAGCTTTCTTT

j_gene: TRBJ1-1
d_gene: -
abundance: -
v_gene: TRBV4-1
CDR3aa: CASSLGQTNTEAFF
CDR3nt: TGCGCCAGCAGCCTAGGACAGACGAACACTGAAGCTTTCTTT

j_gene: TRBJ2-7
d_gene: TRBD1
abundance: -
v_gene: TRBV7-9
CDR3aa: CASSSFGTGGDRYEQYF
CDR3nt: TGTGCCAGCAGCTCATTTGGGACAGGGGGCGACAGGTACGAGCAGTACTTC

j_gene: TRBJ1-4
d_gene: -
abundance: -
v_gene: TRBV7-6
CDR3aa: CASSLWTATNEKLFF
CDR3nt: TGTGCCAGCAGCCTTTGGACAGCAACTAATGAAAAACTGTTTTTT

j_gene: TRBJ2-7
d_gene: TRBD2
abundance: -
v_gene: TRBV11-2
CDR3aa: CASSLGRGGYEQYF
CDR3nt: TGTGCCAGCAGCTTAGGCCGGGGAGGGTACGAGCAGTACTTC

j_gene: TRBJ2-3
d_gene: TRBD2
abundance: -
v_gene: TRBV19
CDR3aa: CASRSGLAKTDTQYF
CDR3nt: TGTGCCAGTAGATCAGGACTAGCGAAGACAGATACGCAGTATTTT

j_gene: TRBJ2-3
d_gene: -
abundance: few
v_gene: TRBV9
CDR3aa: CASSVGGGGTDTQYF
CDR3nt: TGTGCCAGCAGCGTTGGAGGGGGGGGCACAGATACGCAGTATTTT

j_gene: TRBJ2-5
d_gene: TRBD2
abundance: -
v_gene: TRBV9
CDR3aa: CASSVGVSGGGQETQYF
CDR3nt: TGTGCCAGCAGCGTAGGAGTTAGCGGGGGGGGCCAAGAGACCCAGTACTTC

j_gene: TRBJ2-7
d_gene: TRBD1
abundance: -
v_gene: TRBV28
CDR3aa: CASPPWGQGFHEQYF
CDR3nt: TGTGCCAGCCCGCCGTGGGGACAGGGTTTCCACGAGCAGTACTTC

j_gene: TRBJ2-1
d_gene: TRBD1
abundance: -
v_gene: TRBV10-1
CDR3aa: CASSSQGTYNEQFF
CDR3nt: TGCGCCAGCAGCTCACAGGGGACCTACAATGAGCAGTTCTTC

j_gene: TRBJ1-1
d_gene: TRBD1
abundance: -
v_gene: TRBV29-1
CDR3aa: CSVDRGLNTEAFF
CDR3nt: TGCAGCGTTGACAGGGGGCTGAACACTGAAGCTTTCTTT

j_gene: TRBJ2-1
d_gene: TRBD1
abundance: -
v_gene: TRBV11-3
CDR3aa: CASSYWAGGYNEQFF
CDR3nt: TGTGCCAGCAGCTACTGGGCAGGGGGCTACAATGAGCAGTTCTTC

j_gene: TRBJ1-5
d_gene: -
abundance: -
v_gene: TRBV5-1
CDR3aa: CASSYSPQGPSNQPQHF
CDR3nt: TGCGCCAGCAGCTACTCGCCTCAGGGCCCCAGCAATCAGCCCCAGCATTTT

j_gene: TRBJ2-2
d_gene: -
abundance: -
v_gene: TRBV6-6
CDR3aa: CASSYGGTTNTGELFF
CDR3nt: TGTGCCAGCAGTTACGGTGGGACAACGAACACCGGGGAGCTGTTTTTT

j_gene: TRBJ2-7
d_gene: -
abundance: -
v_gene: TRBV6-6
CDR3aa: CASSYLLDSEQYF
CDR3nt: TGTGCCAGCAGTTACTTATTGGACAGCGAGCAGTACTTC

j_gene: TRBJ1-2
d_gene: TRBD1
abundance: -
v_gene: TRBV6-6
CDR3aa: CACGGTGSYGYTF
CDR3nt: TGCGCGTGCGGGGGGACAGGGTCCTATGGCTACACCTTC

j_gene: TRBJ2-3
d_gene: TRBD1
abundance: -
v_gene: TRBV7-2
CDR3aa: CASRGQAAGTDTQYF
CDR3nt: TGTGCCAGCAGAGGACAGGCCGCCGGCACAGATACGCAGTATTTT

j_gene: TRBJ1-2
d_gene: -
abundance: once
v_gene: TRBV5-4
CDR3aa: CASSLDRANYGYTF
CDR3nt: TGTGCCAGCAGCTTGGACAGGGCAAACTATGGCTACACCTTC

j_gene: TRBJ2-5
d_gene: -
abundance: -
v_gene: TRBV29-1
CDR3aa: CSAGDIQETQYF
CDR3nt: TGCAGCGCCGGGGACATCCAAGAGACCCAGTACTTC

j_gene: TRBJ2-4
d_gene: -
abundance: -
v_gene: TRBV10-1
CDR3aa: CASRVEWGGARDIQYF
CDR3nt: TGCGCCAGCAGGGTGGAATGGGGGGGGGCCAGGGACATTCAGTACTTC